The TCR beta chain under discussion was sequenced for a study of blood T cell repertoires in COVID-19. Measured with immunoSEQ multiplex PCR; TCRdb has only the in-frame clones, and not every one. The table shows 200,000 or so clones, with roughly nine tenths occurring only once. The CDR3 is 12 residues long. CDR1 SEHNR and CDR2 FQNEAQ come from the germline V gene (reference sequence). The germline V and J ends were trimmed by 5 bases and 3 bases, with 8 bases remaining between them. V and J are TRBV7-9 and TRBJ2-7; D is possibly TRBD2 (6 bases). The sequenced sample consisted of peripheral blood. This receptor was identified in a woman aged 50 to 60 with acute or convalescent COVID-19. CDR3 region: CASSGGYYEQYF. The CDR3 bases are TGTGCCAGCAGCGGGGGGTACTACGAGCAGTACTTC.